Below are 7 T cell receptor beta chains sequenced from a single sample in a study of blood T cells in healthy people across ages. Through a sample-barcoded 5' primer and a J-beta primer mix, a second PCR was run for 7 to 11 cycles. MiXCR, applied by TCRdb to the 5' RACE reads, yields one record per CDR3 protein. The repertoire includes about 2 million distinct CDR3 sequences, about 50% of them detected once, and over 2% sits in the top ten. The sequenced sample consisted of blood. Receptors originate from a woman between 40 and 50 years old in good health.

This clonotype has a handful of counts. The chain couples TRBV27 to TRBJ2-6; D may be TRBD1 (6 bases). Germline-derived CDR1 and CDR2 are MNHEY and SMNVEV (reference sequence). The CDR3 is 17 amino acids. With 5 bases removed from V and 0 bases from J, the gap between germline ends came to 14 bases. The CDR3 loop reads CASSPPDSFSGANVLTF. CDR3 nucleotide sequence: TGTGCCAGCAGTCCCCCGGACAGTTTCTCTGGGGCCAACGTCCTGACTTTC.

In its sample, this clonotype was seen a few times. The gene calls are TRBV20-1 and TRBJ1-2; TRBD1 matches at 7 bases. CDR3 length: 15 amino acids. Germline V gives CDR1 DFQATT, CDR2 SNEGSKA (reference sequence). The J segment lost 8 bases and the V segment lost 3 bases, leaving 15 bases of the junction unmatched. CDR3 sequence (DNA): TGCAGTGCTAGTGTTTTCGATGCGACAGGGAAAGGCTACACCTTC. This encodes CSASVFDATGKGYTF.

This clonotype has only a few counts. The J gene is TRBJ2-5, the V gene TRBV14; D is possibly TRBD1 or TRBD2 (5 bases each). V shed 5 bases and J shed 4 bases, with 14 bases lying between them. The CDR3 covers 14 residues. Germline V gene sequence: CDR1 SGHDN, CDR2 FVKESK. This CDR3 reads CASSSWGSLETQYF. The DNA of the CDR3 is TGTGCCAGCAGCTCTTGGGGGAGCCTAGAGACCCAGTACTTC.

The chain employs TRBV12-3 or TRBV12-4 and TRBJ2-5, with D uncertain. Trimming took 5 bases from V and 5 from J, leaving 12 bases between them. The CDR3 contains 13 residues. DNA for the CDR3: TGTGCCAGCAGTGAAGTCCTAGTGGAGACCCAGTACTTC. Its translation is CASSEVLVETQYF.

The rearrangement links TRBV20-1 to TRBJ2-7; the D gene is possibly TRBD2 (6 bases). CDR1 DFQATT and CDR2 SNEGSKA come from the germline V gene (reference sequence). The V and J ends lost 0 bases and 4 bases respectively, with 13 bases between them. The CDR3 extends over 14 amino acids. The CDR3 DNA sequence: TGCAGTGCTAGAGAAGGCGGGGCCGAATACGAGCAGTACTTC. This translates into CSAREGGAEYEQYF.

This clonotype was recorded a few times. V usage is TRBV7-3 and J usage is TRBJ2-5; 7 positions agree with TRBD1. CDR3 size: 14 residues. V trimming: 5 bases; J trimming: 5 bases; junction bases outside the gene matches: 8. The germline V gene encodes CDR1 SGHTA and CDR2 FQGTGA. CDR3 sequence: CASSVTGLGETQYF. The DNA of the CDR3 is TGTGCCAGCAGCGTGACAGGGCTTGGCGAGACCCAGTACTTC.

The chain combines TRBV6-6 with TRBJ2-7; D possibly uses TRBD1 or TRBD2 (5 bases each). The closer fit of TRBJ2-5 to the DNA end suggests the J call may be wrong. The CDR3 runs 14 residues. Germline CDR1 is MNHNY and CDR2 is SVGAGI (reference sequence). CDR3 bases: TGTGCCAGCAGTGACGGGACGTCTCAGGGGACCCAGTACTTC. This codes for CASSDGTSQGTQYF.